Sequencing of this TCR beta chain was carried out in a study of CD8+CD57+ T cells in acquired aplastic anemia. Study-level information: Sorted CD4+ and CD8+ cells yielded 3 to 3.5 ug of DNA on average. Study-wide results and limits: Both patients and controls carried the same twenty-nine CD8+ CDR3 sequences. Simpson's diversity of CD8+ cells was not significantly different in patients compared with controls.

The CDR3 has 12 residues. V lost 5 bases, J lost 5 bases, and 9 bases lay in between. Per the germline V gene, CDR1 is SGHTA and CDR2 is FQGNSA. Genomic DNA provided the template from which TCR beta VDJ and CDR3 profiles were obtained. TCRdb recomputed calls from the reads with MiXCR, one row per CDR3 protein. The repertoire holds about 180,000 distinct CDR3 sequences, with approximately 46% as singletons. In its sample, this clonotype was seen many times. Its antigen is not known. The clonotype originates from a human donor in good health. The chain recombines TRBV7-2 with TRBJ1-1; D not certain. What was sequenced was sorted CD4+, CD8+, or CD8+CD57+ T cells (not recorded which) from PBMCs. The CDR3 region has the DNA TGTGCCAGCAGCCCCCGGGGTACTGAAGCTTTCTTT. Its protein product is CASSPRGTEAFF.